This TCR beta chain was retrieved from a study of T cells in Graves' hyperthyroidism and ophthalmopathy (dated by TCRdb to the late 2010s). About the study as a whole: Peripheral blood was sampled at the time of initial diagnosis, prior to any treatment. A discovery cohort of approximately 100 patients, about 40 with Graves' ophthalmopathy and more than 55 with stable Graves' hyperthyroidism, was used to find distinguishing TCR V-J signatures. Whether ophthalmopathy could be predicted prospectively was tested in an independent validation cohort made up of approximately 19 hyperthyroidism patients plus 17 patients who later progressed to ophthalmopathy. The 75 to 100 discovery patients were randomly split 7:3 into training and test sets. In about 6 Graves' hyperthyroidism patients, the study also compared T-cell repertoires from thyroid tissue with T-cell repertoires from blood. After blood sampling, hyperthyroidism patients were treated with methimazole at a starting dose of 30 mg daily, and ophthalmopathy patients were treated with high-dose intravenous methylprednisolone. TCR Vbeta CDR3 sequencing of some 140 peripheral blood samples (over 40 ophthalmopathy, 75 hyperthyroidism and approximately 17 progressor patients) is reported in the paper.

What the work shows at the level of the full study, not this receptor alone: Most expanded thyroid clonotypes (frequency above 0.001) were also detected in blood, suggesting blood repertoires may reflect thyroid immune responses. No statistical method was used to fix the sample size in advance, and group allocation was not hidden from the investigators. In validation, progression to ophthalmopathy was predicted by the model with 70.59% sensitivity and just over 72% specificity, a median of approximately 7.1 months before onset. A 13 V-J signature model separated ophthalmopathy from stable hyperthyroidism, with roughly 88% sensitivity and 81% to 83% specificity in cross-validation and 80%/75% in testing.

Ophthalmopathy patients had moderately to severely active disease, with a Clinical Activity Score of 3 or more, a NOSPECS grade of 4 or more, and a disease duration of less than 3 months. Exclusion was applied to patients with uncontrolled infections, other autoimmune diseases, pregnancy or lactation. Diagnoses relied on clinical symptoms, serum thyroxine and TRAb, thyroid ultrasound and orbital computed tomography. PBMCs were isolated from about 9.2 ml of fresh peripheral blood by Ficoll-Paque density gradient centrifugation. Trizol reagent was used to extract total RNA, and RNA quality was then checked on an Agilent 2100 Bioanalyzer. TCR beta CDR3 regions were amplified from RNA transcripts. A first-round RT-PCR of the TCR CDR3 used the HTBI primer set with the Qiagen OneStep RT-PCR kit. The libraries were constructed in a second round of multiplex PCR and then size-selected and purified. Libraries were sequenced paired-end with 100 bp reads on an Illumina HiSeq2000. Regarding the original processing steps: SOAPnuke was used to process the raw data, removing reads that contained adapters or uncalled bases, had a mean Phred below 15, or lacked an exact match to the constant primer or identifier. High-quality paired reads were merged with COPE v1.2.5, and unique nucleotide sequences were defined as clonotypes. MiTCR v1.1 was used to align clonotypes to the IMGT TRBV, TRBD and TRBJ reference segments. Only V-J combinations with frequency above 0.0001, covering about 99% of repertoires, were analysed. The TCS score was defined as the ratio of F50 (clonal expansion) to E x V (chaos), calculated using BLOSUM62-based TCRdist between CDR3 peptides within each V-J. Welch's t-statistics and random forest reduced some 510 V-J features to 13, which were used in a naive Bayes classifier (R e1071). The public sequencing data were trimmed at Q25 with fastp and processed into clonotypes with MiXCR by TCRdb, which kept only in-frame beta chains. One record per CDR3 amino acid sequence lists the most common genes and DNA. None of the V and J calls come from the authors' own analysis; TCRdb made them. The sample table contains about 500,000 distinct CDR3 sequences; only one count was recorded for 17% of them. The ten largest clones represent roughly 15% of the sample.

About this clonotype itself: Its binding antigen is unknown. Base-call qualities are not available, and no considerably larger clone is one nucleotide away.

The TCR comes from a woman under 30 with Graves' ophthalmopathy. What was sequenced was blood.

The CDR3 has the sequence CAWKPRGGFTDTQYF. The DNA reads TGTGCCTGGAAACCCAGGGGGGGCTTCACAGATACGCAGTATTTT. The chain couples TRBV30 to TRBJ2-3; the D gene could be either TRBD1 or TRBD2, each agreeing at 7 bases. The CDR3 runs 15 residues from the cysteine to the phenylalanine. The CDR3 DNA has 45 bases and is translated from base 1. CDR1 and CDR2 are read off the germline V gene (reference sequence) as GTSNPN and SVGIG. The junction carries 16 bases between V and J, which are trimmed by 4 bases and 2 bases respectively. The CDR3, completed at both ends by the reference TRBV30 and TRBJ2-3 genes, gives the full variable domain SQTIHQWPATLVQPVGSPLSLECTVEGTSNPNLYWYRQAAGRGLQLLFYSVGIGQISSEVPQNLSASRPQDRQFILSSKKLLLSDSGFYLCAWKPRGGFTDTQYFGPGTRLTVL.